This TCR beta chain was recovered during a study of OX40 agonist ivuxolimab in advanced cancers. Study at large: Ivuxolimab, an antibody that agonizes OX40 (CD134), was administered to the patients. Study-wide points: Relative to CD4+, CD8+ T cells held more expanded clones on average.

The data were produced by immunoSEQ multiplex PCR, yet TCRdb's version contains in-frame clones alone and is incomplete. The sample includes some 73,000 clones, about 86% of them seen just once. Notes on this clone: No antigen is known for it.

The CDR3 has 15 residues. V gave up 4 bases and J gave up 1 base, with 13 bases separating them. Per germline, CDR1 SGHDT and CDR2 YYEEEE. The receptor comes from an adult with an advanced solid tumor such as melanoma, head and neck, liver or kidney cancer. The sequencing used CD4+ or CD8+ T cells sorted from blood, collected in a trial of the OX40 agonist ivuxolimab. The rearrangement links TRBV5-6 to TRBJ2-3; D not certain. The CDR3 is CASSKGPLGTDTQYF. CDR3 sequence (DNA): TGTGCCAGCAGCAAGGGCCCGCTGGGCACAGATACGCAGTATTTT.